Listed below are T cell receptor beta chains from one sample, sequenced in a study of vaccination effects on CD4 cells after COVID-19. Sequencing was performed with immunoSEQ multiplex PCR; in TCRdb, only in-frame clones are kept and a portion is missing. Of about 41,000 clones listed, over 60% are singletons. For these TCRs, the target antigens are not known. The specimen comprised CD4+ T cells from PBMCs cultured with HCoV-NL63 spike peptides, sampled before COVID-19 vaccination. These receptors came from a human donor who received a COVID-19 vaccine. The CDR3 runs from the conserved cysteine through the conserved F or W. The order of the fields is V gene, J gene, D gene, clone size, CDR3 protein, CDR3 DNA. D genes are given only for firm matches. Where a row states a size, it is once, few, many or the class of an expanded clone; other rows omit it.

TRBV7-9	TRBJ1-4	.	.	CASSRTVGTPINEKLFF	TGTGCCAGCAGCCGTACCGTAGGGACACCGATCAATGAAAAACTGTTTTTT
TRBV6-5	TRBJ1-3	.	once	CASSSSGSSGNTIYF	TGTGCCAGCAGTTCCAGTGGCAGTTCTGGAAACACCATATATTTT
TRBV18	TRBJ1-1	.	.	CASSPPGVTNTEAFF	TGTGCCAGCTCACCCCCCGGGGTGACGAACACTGAAGCTTTCTTT
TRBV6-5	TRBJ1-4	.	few	CASSPVRGGEKLFF	TGTGCCAGCAGTCCCGTTCGGGGAGGAGAAAAACTGTTTTTT
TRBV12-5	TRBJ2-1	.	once	CASGLSDEQVEQFF	TGTGCTAGTGGTTTAAGTGACGAGCAGGTTGAGCAGTTCTTC
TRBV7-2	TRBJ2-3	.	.	CASSLGGPRTDTQYF	TGTGCCAGCAGCTTAGGGGGTCCTCGCACAGATACGCAGTATTTT
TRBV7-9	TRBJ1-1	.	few	CASSQGQNTEAFF	TGTGCCAGCAGCCAGGGACAGAACACTGAAGCTTTCTTT
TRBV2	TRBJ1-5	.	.	CASRPERGYFFAQHF	TGTGCCAGCAGGCCCGAGCGGGGCTACTTTTTTGCCCAGCATTTT
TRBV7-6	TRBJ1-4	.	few	CASSLARGNNEKLFF	TGTGCCAGCAGCTTAGCAAGGGGCAATAATGAAAAACTGTTTTTT
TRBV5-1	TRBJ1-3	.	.	CASSPSGPGAGNTIYF	TGCGCCAGCAGCCCGTCGGGTCCCGGAGCGGGAAACACCATATATTTT
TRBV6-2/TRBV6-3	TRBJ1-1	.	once	CASSYNRGNTEAFF	TGTGCCAGCAGTTATAATAGGGGGAACACTGAAGCTTTCTTT
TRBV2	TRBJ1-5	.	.	CASSESRVAQPQHF	TGTGCCAGCAGTGAGAGCAGGGTGGCTCAGCCCCAGCATTTT
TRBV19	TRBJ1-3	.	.	CASSPGPISGNTIYF	TGTGCCAGTAGTCCGGGACCGATCTCTGGAAACACCATATATTTT
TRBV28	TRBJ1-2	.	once	CATSDPIGYGYTF	TGTGCCACCTCGGACCCTATAGGGTATGGCTACACCTTC
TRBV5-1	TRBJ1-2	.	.	CASSSHREPNYGYTF	TGCGCCAGCAGCTCGCACAGGGAGCCTAACTATGGCTACACCTTC
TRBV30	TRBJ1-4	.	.	CACHQTNEKLFF	TGTGCCTGCCATCAAACTAATGAAAAACTGTTTTTT
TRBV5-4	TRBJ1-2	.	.	CASSLEGTASANYGYTF	TGTGCCAGCAGCTTAGAGGGGACTGCCTCAGCTAACTATGGCTACACCTTC
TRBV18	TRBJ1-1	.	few	CASSPGSDLEAFF	TGTGCCAGCTCCCCCGGATCGGACCTAGAAGCTTTCTTT
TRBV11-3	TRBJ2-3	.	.	CASSRGTQGVADTQYF	TGTGCCAGCTCCCGGGGGACTCAGGGGGTGGCAGATACGCAGTATTTT
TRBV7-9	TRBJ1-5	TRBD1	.	CASSLGTGAVGQPQHF	TGTGCCAGCAGCTTAGGGACAGGGGCGGTAGGTCAGCCCCAGCATTTT
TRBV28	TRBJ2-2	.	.	CASSSGRSATGELFF	TGTGCCAGCAGTTCGGGACGGAGTGCCACCGGGGAGCTGTTTTTT
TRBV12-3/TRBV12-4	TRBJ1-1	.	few	CASRGAYTEAFF	TGTGCCAGCAGGGGGGCGTACACTGAAGCTTTCTTT
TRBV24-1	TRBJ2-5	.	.	CATSDSKTAAETQYF	TGTGCCACCAGTGATTCAAAGACGGCCGCCGAGACCCAGTACTTC
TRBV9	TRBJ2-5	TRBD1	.	CASSGGWDRGLETQYF	TGTGCCAGCAGCGGAGGATGGGACAGGGGGTTGGAGACCCAGTACTTC
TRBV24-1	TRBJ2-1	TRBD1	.	CATSGGQSYNEQFF	TGTGCCACCAGTGGGGGACAGAGCTACAATGAGCAGTTCTTC
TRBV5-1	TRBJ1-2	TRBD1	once	CASSLSGTGYNYGYTF	TGCGCCAGCAGCTTGTCCGGGACAGGGTACAACTATGGCTACACCTTC
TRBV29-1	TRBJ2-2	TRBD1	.	CSVPGQGGSGELFF	TGCAGCGTGCCGGGACAGGGGGGATCCGGGGAGCTGTTTTTT